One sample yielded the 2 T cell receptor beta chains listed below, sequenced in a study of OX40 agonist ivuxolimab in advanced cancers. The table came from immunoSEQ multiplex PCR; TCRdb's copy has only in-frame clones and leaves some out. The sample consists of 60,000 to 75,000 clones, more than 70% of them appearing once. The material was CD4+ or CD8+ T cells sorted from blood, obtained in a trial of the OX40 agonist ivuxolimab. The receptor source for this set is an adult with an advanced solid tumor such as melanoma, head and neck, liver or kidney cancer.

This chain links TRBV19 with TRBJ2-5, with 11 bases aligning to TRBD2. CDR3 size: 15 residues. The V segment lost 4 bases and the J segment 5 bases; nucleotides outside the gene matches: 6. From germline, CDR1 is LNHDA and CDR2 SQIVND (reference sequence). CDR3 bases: TGTGCCAGTAGTAGTAGCGGGGGGGCCCGGGAGACCCAGTACTTC. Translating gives CASSSSGGARETQYF.

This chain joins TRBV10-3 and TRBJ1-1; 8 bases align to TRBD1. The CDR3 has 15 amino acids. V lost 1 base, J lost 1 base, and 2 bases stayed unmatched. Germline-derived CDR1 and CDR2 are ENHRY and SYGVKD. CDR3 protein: CAISEFTGGNTEAFF. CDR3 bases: TGTGCCATCAGTGAGTTTACAGGGGGGAACACTGAAGCTTTCTTT.